The present entry profiles one T cell receptor (beta chain) with its context. As yet, its antigen is unknown. The assay was immunoSEQ multiplex PCR, and TCRdb's table has in-frame clones only and misses some. The table records roughly 63,000 clones, about four fifths of them present only once. This specimen belongs to a study of vaccination effects on CD4 cells after COVID-19. Study conclusions and caveats: The study found that only 1 of 255 vaccine-induced clones from healthy vaccinees cross-reacted with common cold coronaviruses.

J gave up 5 bases and V 9 bases, and 10 bases lay outside the gene matches. This CDR3 is 15 amino acids long. Germline-derived CDR1 and CDR2 are LNHDA and SQIVND (reference sequence). Prior to sequencing, the ViraFEST assay stimulated PBMC with viral peptide pools, which expanded the antigen-specific CD4+ T cells. At the end of over 8 days of culture, CD4+ T cells were isolated. None of the vaccinated had previously contracted SARS-CoV-2, and their nucleocapsid antibodies tested negative. The researchers cultured 1.5 million to 2.5 million PBMC per well with approximately 9.1 IU/ml IL-2 and 7.5 to 10 ug/ml peptides.

The sample here was CD4+ T cells from PBMCs cultured with SARS-CoV-2 spike peptides, taken before COVID-19 vaccination. The rearrangement joins TRBV19 to TRBJ2-5, with 12 nucleotides matching TRBD2. The TCR was taken from a human donor who received a COVID-19 vaccine. The CDR3 nucleotides are TGTGCCAGGCGGAGACTAGCGGGGGCGAAGGAGACCCAGTACTTC. Protein: CARRRLAGAKETQYF. The complete variable domain, with remaining parts taken from reference TRBV19 and TRBJ2-5, reads DGGITQSPKYLFRKEGQNVTLSCEQNLNHDAMYWYRQDPGQGLRLIYYSQIVNDFQKGDIAEGYSVSREKKESFPLTVTSAQKNPTAFYLCARRRLAGAKETQYFGPGTRLLVL.